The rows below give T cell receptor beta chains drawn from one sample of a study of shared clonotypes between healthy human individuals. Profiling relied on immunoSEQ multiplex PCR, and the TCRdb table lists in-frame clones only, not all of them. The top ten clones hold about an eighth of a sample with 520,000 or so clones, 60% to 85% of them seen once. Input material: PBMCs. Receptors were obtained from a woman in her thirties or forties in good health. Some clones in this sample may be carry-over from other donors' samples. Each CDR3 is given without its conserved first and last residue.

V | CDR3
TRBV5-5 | ASSSDLVGVVGYEQY
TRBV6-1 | ASSARTGSPYEQY
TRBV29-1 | SVEGGGRQNTEAF
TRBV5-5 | ASSLSYSGEQY
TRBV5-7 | ARRRDRVFWWACYNEQF
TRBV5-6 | ASSFHRSEAF
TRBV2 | ASSSQGTNTDTQY
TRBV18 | ASSPRWTDSYEQY
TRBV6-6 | ASSYPTGTEAF
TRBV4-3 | ASSQGALAGLEEQY
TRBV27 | ASRIRGGGSYNEQF
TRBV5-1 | ASSGPGLAGSPYEQY
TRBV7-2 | ASSPNPARGANEKLF
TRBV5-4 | ASSLTGTGNTIY
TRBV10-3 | AISDMWDYGYT
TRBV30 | AWSAPGQETQY
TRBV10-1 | ASSEMAGGNNEQF
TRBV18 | ASSPLGTGNEQF
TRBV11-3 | ASSRDRVKGGELF
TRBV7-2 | ASSLELAFLSGANVLT
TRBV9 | ASSVTRRGEKLF
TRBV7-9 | ASSYGDGTNEKLF
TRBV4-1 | ASSQTDTQY